The 30 T cell receptor beta chains below come from one sample, sequenced in a study of CD8 T cells in Susac syndrome. A quantity of roughly 0.5 to 1 ug RNA underwent reverse transcription using random hexamers. One entry per CDR3 protein results from TCRdb running MiXCR on the immunoSEQ multiplex PCR reads. The sample holds 300,000 to 350,000 distinct CDR3 sequences; 90% to 95% are singletons and the top ten take approximately 0.065%. Sequenced input: CD4+ T cells from PBMCs. All receptors come from a human donor with multiple sclerosis.

The rearrangement joins TRBV20-1 to TRBJ2-5; 11 bases match TRBD1. Germline CDR1 is DFQATT and CDR2 is SNEGSKA (reference sequence). V was clipped by 6 bases and J by 5 bases; unmatched bases: 11. The CDR3 runs 15 residues. In DNA, the CDR3 is TGCAGTGCCAGCCGGGGGACAGGGGGTGGGGAGACCCAGTACTTC. Translated, it gives CSASRGTGGGETQYF.

A remark on this clonotype: One junction end disagrees with the germline gene, perhaps due to a read error. This chain uses TRBV5-1 with TRBJ2-3, with D possibly TRBD2 on 7 matching bases. The CDR3 is made up of 16 amino acids. The germline V gene encodes CDR1 SGHRS and CDR2 YFSETQ. As DNA, the CDR3 is TGCGCCAGCAGATTGGAGGCGGGGGCAAACACAGATACGCAGTATTTT. Its translation: CASRLEAGANTDTQYF.

The chain couples TRBV14 to TRBJ1-6, with a possible D match to TRBD1 (5 bases). Trimming removed 3 bases from V and 8 bases from J, with 14 bases in between. This CDR3 is built from 15 residues. Germline V gene data show CDR1 as SGHDN and CDR2 as FVKESK. The CDR3 nucleotides read TGTGCCAGCAGCCACCGGGGACCGTCACATTCACCCCTCCACTTT. As protein: CASSHRGPSHSPLHF.

This chain uses TRBV9 with TRBJ1-2, with D unresolved. The CDR3 is 14 amino acids. CDR1 and CDR2 (germline): SGDLS, YYNGEE. V lost 4 bases and J lost 2, with 12 bases in between. As DNA, the CDR3 is TGTGCCAGCAGCCCGCAGACGGAGAACTATGGCTACACCTTC. This encodes CASSPQTENYGYTF.

This clonotype showed up just once. The V call is TRBV29-1, the J call TRBJ1-3; D ambiguous. V lost 6 bases, J lost 1 base, and 7 bases lay in between. CDR3 length: 12 amino acids. Germline CDR1 and CDR2: SQVTM and ANQGSEA. DNA for the CDR3: TGCAGCGTGCAGGTATCTGGAAACACCATATATTTT. Translated, it gives CSVQVSGNTIYF.

The V and J genes are TRBV12-5 and TRBJ1-2, with D possibly TRBD1 on 6 matching bases. Germline loops: CDR1 LGHNT, CDR2 FRNRAP. V lost 7 bases, J lost 0 bases, and 12 bases lay in between. CDR3 length equals 14 residues. The CDR3 DNA follows: TGTGCTAGTGTTCCGGACAGTCCTAACTATGGCTACACCTTC. Translating gives CASVPDSPNYGYTF.

The J gene is TRBJ2-2, the V gene TRBV24-1; the D is unclear. This CDR3 is built from 13 residues. V lost 5 bases, J lost 4 bases, and 7 bases lay in between. Germline values: CDR1 KGHDR, CDR2 SFDVKD. Here the CDR3 reads CATSVSSTGELFF. The CDR3 nucleotides are TGTGCCACCAGTGTCAGCAGCACCGGGGAGCTGTTTTTT.

The table lists this clonotype with a count of one. The chain combines TRBV27 with TRBJ2-1; TRBD1 matches 8 bases. This CDR3 is 12 amino acids long. Looked up from germline, CDR1 is MNHEY and CDR2 is SMNVEV (reference sequence). After removal of 5 bases from V and 13 bases from J, the junction contained 7 bases not matched to a gene. The CDR3 DNA reads as TGTGCCAGCAGTCTCGGGACAGGAATACAGTTCTTC. Protein product: CASSLGTGIQFF.

J is TRBJ2-3 and V is TRBV7-9; D might be TRBD2 (6 bases). The CDR3 length is 14 residues. The V gene lost 5 bases and the J gene lost 8 bases, with 17 bases spanning the gap. Germline V CDR1 and CDR2: SEHNR, FQNEAQ (reference sequence). The CDR3 region is CASSERAARGTQYF. In nucleotides, the CDR3 is TGTGCCAGCAGCGAGCGGGCCGCACGGGGTACGCAGTATTTT.

The rearrangement joins TRBV2 to TRBJ1-4, with 7 bases identical to TRBD1. The CDR3 contains 14 residues. The V and J ends lost 7 bases and 7 bases, in that order; junction bases with no gene match: 9. Germline V gives CDR1 SNHLY, CDR2 FYNNEI. The CDR3 region has the DNA TGTGCCAGCAATAAGGGGGCGCTTTTTGAAAAACTGTTTTTT. Its protein is CASNKGALFEKLFF.

The V gene is TRBV11-2, the J gene TRBJ2-1, with a tentative D call TRBD1 (5 bases). Trimming removed 4 bases at V and 4 bases at J, with 8 bases between. Germline-derived CDR1 and CDR2 are SGHAT and FQNNGV. The CDR3 runs to 13 residues. The CDR3 DNA sequence: TGTGCCAGCAGCTATCAGGGTTACAATGAGCAGTTCTTC. Protein sequence: CASSYQGYNEQFF. The variable domain in full, completed from reference TRBV11-2 and TRBJ2-1, reads EAGVAQSPRYKIIEKRQSVAFWCNPISGHATLYWYQQILGQGPKLLIQFQNNGVVDDSQLPKDRFSAERLKGVDSTLKIQPAKLEDSAVYLCASSYQGYNEQFFGPGTRLTVL.

The chain is built from TRBV12-3 or TRBV12-4 and TRBJ2-5; D uncertain. This CDR3 has 12 amino acids. Trimming took 3 bases from V and 1 from J, leaving 3 bases between them. CDR3 bases: TGTGCCAGCAGTTTTTTCCAAGAGACCCAGTACTTC. This sequence encodes CASSFFQETQYF.

The genes are TRBV12-3 or TRBV12-4 and TRBJ1-3; D not resolved. V gave up 4 bases and J gave up 0 bases, with 4 bases separating them. The length of the CDR3 is 13 residues. The CDR3 loop is CASSYSSGNTIYF. In DNA, the CDR3 is TGTGCCAGCAGTTACAGCTCTGGAAACACCATATATTTT.

The J gene is TRBJ1-1, the V gene TRBV24-1; D is unclear. Germline CDR1 and CDR2: KGHDR and SFDVKD. V gave up 3 bases and J gave up 13 bases, with 11 bases separating them. The CDR3 is made up of 11 amino acids. The CDR3 DNA follows: TGTGCCACCAGTGATCACGGGTATTTTTTCTTT. Encoded protein: CATSDHGYFFF.

The V gene is TRBV23-1, the J gene TRBJ1-2, with D hard to call. TRBV23-1 is an ORF for which the function is uncertain. The CDR3 extends over 15 amino acids. Trimming left V 3 bases short and J 5 bases short, with 16 bases between. The CDR3 protein is CASSHNARLVYGYTF. DNA of the CDR3: TGCGCCAGCAGTCATAACGCCAGGTTGGTTTATGGCTACACCTTC.

This chain uses TRBV14 with TRBJ1-5; D is perhaps TRBD1 (5 bases). The CDR3 sequence is 13 residues long. Looked up from germline, CDR1 is SGHDN and CDR2 is FVKESK. V lost 8 bases to trimming and J lost 6 bases, with 14 bases between them. CDR3 nucleotides: TGTGCCAGCGATCAGAGGGGCGGTCAGCCCCAGCATTTT. Amino acid sequence: CASDQRGGQPQHF.

This clonotype was seen just once. The gene calls are TRBV10-3 and TRBJ1-2; 8 positions match TRBD1. Germline V gene lookup returns CDR1 ENHRY and CDR2 SYGVKD. The CDR3 runs 14 residues. The V and J ends lost 0 bases and 8 bases, in that order; junction bases with no gene match: 5. CDR3 amino acids: CAISESPGGDGYTF. The DNA for the CDR3 is TGTGCCATCAGTGAGTCACCAGGGGGCGACGGCTACACCTTC.

CDR3: CASSLRTSGELFF. CDR3 in DNA: TGTGCCAGCAGCTTAAGGACTAGCGGGGAGCTGTTTTTT. J is TRBJ2-2 and V is TRBV7-9; 7 positions agree with TRBD2. There are 13 residues in the CDR3. Trimming cost V 2 bases and J 7 bases; bases outside gene matches: 1. Germline values: CDR1 SEHNR, CDR2 FQNEAQ (reference sequence).

The rearrangement uses TRBV7-2 and TRBJ2-7; 10 bases are shared with TRBD1. CDR1 is SGHTA and CDR2 is FQGNSA in the germline V gene. CDR3 length: 15 residues. Germline trimming cut 5 bases from V and 3 bases from J; bases unmatched to any gene: 7. CDR3 loop: CASSTQTGGGYEQYF. The CDR3 coding sequence is TGTGCCAGCAGCACCCAGACAGGGGGCGGCTACGAGCAGTACTTC.

The chain couples TRBV30 to TRBJ1-2; unclear D gene. This CDR3 spans 13 amino acids. Per germline, CDR1 GTSNPN and CDR2 SVGIG (reference sequence). V lost 0 bases and J 6 bases, leaving 11 bases between the germline ends. The CDR3 coding sequence is TGTGCCTGGAGTGTTAGGACTCAGGATGGCTACACCTTC. This gives the protein CAWSVRTQDGYTF.

The chain carries TRBV20-1 and TRBJ2-1; 16 bases align to TRBD2. J was trimmed by 4 bases and V by 2 bases; bases with no gene match: 2. The CDR3 is 16 amino acids. In germline, CDR1 is DFQATT, CDR2 SNEGSKA (reference sequence). CDR3 residues: CSARMGLAGGYNEQFF. DNA for the CDR3: TGCAGTGCTAGAATGGGACTAGCGGGGGGGTACAATGAGCAGTTCTTC.

The chain joins TRBV5-1 to TRBJ2-6; possible D gene TRBD1, 6 bases. In germline, CDR1 is SGHRS, CDR2 YFSETQ. The CDR3 runs 18 residues. V was clipped by 4 bases and J by 2 bases, with 19 bases between them. The CDR3 here is CASSRGGVTGTGANVLTF. CDR3 nucleotides: TGCGCCAGCAGCCGGGGTGGTGTGACAGGCACTGGGGCCAACGTCCTGACTTTC.

The chain has TRBV21-1 and TRBJ1-2. TRBV21-1 constitutes a pseudogene. The length of the CDR3 is 14 residues. DNA for the CDR3: TGTGCCAGCAGCAAAGTTACGGGGAACTATGGCTACACCTTC. Encoded protein: CASSKVTGNYGYTF.

This sequence joins TRBV7-3 and TRBJ2-3; 7 positions match TRBD2. This CDR3 region has 18 residues. The trim removed 0 bases at V and 0 bases at J, leaving 9 bases unmatched. The germline CDR1 and CDR2 sequences are SGHTA and FQGTGA. CDR3 nucleotides: TGTGCCAGCAGCTTAACGTTTAGGCGGGAGATGAGCACAGATACGCAGTATTTT. Its translation is CASSLTFRREMSTDTQYF.

This chain uses TRBV24-1 with TRBJ2-7, with a possible D match to TRBD2 (5 bases). V lost 4 bases and J lost 0, with 9 bases in between. The germline V gene has CDR1 KGHDR and CDR2 SFDVKD. This CDR3 is 14 amino acids long. The CDR3 DNA reads TGTGCCACCAGTGAGACGGGGAGCTCCTACGAGCAGTACTTC. Translation gives CATSETGSSYEQYF.

This chain joins TRBV12-3 or TRBV12-4 and TRBJ1-1, with a tentative D call TRBD1 (6 bases). With 4 bases removed from V and 1 base from J, the gap between germline ends came to 19 bases. CDR3 length equals 17 residues. CDR3 DNA: TGTGCCAGCAGTTCACGTCTGTGGGGGGCAGGGAACACTGAAGCTTTCTTT. It encodes CASSSRLWGAGNTEAFF.

This chain uses TRBV6-4 with TRBJ1-6; the match to TRBD1 covers 8 bases. Germline V lookup: CDR1 MRHNA, CDR2 SNTAGT. This CDR3 has 15 residues. J was trimmed by 7 bases and V by 7 bases; bases with no gene match: 9. This chain's CDR3 is CASTDEAGGNSPLHF. CDR3 bases: TGTGCCAGCACCGACGAGGCAGGGGGCAATTCACCCCTCCACTTT.

The chain joins TRBV3-1 to TRBJ1-1, with D tentatively TRBD1 (6 bases). The CDR3 is 14 residues long. Trimming pared 1 base from V and 6 bases from J, leaving 12 bases between. The germline CDR1 and CDR2 sequences are LGHDT and YNNKEL (reference sequence). As DNA, the CDR3 is TGTGCCAGCAGCCAAGGGCGAAGGGGGGCTGAAGCTTTCTTT. Translating it yields CASSQGRRGAEAFF.

The chain joins TRBV14 to TRBJ2-3; 9 bases are a match to TRBD1. The CDR3 loop spans 16 amino acids. The germline V gene has CDR1 SGHDN and CDR2 FVKESK. The V gene end was trimmed by 1 base and the J gene end by 6 bases; junction bases not matched to a gene: 8. The CDR3 sequence: CASSQAGTGTGDTQYF. In nucleotides, the CDR3 is TGTGCCAGCAGCCAAGCCGGGACAGGGACAGGGGATACGCAGTATTTT.

The V and J genes are TRBV3-1 and TRBJ2-7; D is possibly TRBD1 or TRBD2 (5 bases each). There are 14 residues in the CDR3. V lost 1 base and J lost 4, with 11 bases in between. Germline V gene sequence: CDR1 LGHDT, CDR2 YNNKEL (reference sequence). Here the CDR3 DNA reads TGTGCCAGCAGCCAAGGAGTTGAGGGGTACGAGCAGTACTTC. It yields the protein CASSQGVEGYEQYF.